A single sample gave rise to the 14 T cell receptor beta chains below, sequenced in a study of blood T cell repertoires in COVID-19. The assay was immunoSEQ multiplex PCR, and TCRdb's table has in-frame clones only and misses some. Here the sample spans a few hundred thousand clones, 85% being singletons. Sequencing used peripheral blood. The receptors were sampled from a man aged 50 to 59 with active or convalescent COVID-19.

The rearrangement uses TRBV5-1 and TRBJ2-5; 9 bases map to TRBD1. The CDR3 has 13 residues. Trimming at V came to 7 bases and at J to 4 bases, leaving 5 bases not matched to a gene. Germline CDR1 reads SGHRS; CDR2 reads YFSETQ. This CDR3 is CASQQGAGETQYF. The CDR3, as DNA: TGCGCCAGCCAACAGGGGGCGGGAGAGACCCAGTACTTC.

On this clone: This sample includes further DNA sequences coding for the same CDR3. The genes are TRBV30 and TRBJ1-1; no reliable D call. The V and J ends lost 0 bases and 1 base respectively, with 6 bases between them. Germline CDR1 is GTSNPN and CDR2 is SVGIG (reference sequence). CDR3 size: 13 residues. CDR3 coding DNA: TGTGCCTGGAGTGTTCGAGGGAACACTGAAGCTTTCTTT. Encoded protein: CAWSVRGNTEAFF.

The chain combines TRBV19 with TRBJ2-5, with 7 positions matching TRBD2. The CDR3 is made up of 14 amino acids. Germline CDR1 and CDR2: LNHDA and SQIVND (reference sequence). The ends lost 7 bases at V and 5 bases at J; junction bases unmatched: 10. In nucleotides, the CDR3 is TGTGCCAGTAACCGGGGCAGCGGGGTGGAGACCCAGTACTTC. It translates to CASNRGSGVETQYF.

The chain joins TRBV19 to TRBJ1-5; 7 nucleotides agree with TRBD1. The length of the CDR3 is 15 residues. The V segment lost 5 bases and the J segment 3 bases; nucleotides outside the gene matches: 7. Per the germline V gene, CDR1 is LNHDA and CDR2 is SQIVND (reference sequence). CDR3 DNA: TGTGCCAGTAGTGTCTTCGACAGGGCCAATCAGCCCCAGCATTTT. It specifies CASSVFDRANQPQHF. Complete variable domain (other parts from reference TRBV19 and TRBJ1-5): DGGITQSPKYLFRKEGQNVTLSCEQNLNHDAMYWYRQDPGQGLRLIYYSQIVNDFQKGDIAEGYSVSREKKESFPLTVTSAQKNPTAFYLCASSVFDRANQPQHFGDGTRLSIL.

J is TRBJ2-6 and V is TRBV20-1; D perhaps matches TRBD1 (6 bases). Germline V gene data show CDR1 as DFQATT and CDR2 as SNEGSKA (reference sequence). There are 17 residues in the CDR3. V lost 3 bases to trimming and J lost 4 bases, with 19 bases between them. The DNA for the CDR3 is TGCAGTGCTAGTGGACAGCCCCCGATTGGGGGGGCCAACGTCCTGACTTTC. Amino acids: CSASGQPPIGGANVLTF.

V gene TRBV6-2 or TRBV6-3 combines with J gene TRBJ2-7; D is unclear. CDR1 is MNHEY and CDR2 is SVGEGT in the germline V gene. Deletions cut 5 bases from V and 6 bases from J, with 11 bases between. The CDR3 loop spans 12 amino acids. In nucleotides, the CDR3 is TGTGCCAGCAGTCTTACATCCGCCGAGCAGTACTTC. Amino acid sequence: CASSLTSAEQYF.

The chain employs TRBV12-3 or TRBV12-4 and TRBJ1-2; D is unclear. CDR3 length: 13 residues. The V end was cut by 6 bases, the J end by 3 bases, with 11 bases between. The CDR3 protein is CASRGDTHYGYTF. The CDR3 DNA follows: TGTGCCAGCAGGGGTGACACTCACTATGGCTACACCTTC.

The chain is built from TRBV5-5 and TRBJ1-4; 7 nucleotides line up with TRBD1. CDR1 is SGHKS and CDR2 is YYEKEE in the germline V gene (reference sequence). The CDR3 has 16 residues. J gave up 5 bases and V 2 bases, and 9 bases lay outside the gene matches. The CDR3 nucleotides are TGTGCCAGCAGCTTAACAGGGGCGTCGGGGAATGAAAAACTGTTTTTT. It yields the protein CASSLTGASGNEKLFF.

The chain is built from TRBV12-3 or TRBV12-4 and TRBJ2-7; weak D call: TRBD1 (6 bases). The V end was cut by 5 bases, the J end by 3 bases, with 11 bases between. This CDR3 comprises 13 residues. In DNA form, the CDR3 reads TGTGCCAGCAGTCGCGACAGGATCTACGAGCAGTACTTC. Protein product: CASSRDRIYEQYF.

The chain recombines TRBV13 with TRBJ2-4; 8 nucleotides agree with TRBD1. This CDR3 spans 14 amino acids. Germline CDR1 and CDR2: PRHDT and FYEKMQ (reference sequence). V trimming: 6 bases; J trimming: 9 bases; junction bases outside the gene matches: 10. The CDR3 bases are TGTGCCAGCAGTCCTGGGACAGGTGGGGGCATTCAGTACTTC. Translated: CASSPGTGGGIQYF.

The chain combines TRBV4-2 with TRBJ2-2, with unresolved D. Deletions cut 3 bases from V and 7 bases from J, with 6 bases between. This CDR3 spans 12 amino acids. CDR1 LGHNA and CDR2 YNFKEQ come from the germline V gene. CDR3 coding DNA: TGTGCCAGCAGCCATCAAAACGGGGAGCTGTTTTTT. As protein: CASSHQNGELFF.

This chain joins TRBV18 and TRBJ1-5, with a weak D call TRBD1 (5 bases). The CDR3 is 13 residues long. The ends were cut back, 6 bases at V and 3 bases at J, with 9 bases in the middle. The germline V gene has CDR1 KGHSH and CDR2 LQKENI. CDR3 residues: CASSTDLNQPQHF. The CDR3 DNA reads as TGTGCCAGCTCGACAGATCTCAATCAGCCCCAGCATTTT. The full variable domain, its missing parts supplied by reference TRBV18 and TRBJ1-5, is NAGVMQNPRHLVRRRGQEARLRCSPMKGHSHVYWYRQLPEEGLKFMVYLQKENIIDESGMPKERFSAEFPKEGPSILRIQQVVRGDSAAYFCASSTDLNQPQHFGDGTRLSIL.

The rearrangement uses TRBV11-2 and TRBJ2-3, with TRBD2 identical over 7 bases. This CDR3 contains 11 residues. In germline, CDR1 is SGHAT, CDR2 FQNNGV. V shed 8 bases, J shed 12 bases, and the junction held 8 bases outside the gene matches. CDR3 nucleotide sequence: TGTGCCAGCCCGAGGACTAGGGCCCAGTATTTT. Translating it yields CASPRTRAQYF.

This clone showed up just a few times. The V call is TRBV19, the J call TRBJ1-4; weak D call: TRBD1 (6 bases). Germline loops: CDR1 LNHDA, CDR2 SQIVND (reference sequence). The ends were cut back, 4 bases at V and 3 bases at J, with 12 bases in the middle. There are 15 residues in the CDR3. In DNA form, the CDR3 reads TGTGCCAGTAGTAGGATACAGGGACCTAATGAAAAACTGTTTTTT. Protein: CASSRIQGPNEKLFF.